Presented here are 17 T cell receptor beta chains from one specimen sequenced in a study of radiation and T cells in renal cell carcinoma. The data were produced by immunoSEQ multiplex PCR, yet TCRdb's version contains in-frame clones alone and is incomplete. The sample carries about 49,000 clones, 65% to 90% recorded once. Time point indicated: baseline pretreatment blood. Noted treatment: 15 Gy SBRT to primary tumor, nephrectomy 4 weeks later. This material consisted of blood, taken from a patient whose treatment included radiotherapy and nephrectomy. Receptors originate from a woman in her seventies with renal cell carcinoma.

This clone was observed a single time. V gene TRBV5-5 combines with J gene TRBJ2-7, with TRBD2 identical over 7 bases. From germline, CDR1 is SGHKS and CDR2 YYEKEE (reference sequence). V was pared by 2 bases and J by 0 bases, with 5 bases of the junction left unmatched. The CDR3 extends over 15 amino acids. CDR3 in DNA: TGTGCCAGCAGCTTCGCTAGCGGACTCTCCTACGAGCAGTACTTC. Its protein product is CASSFASGLSYEQYF.

V and J are TRBV10-3 and TRBJ2-1; TRBD2 agrees at 10 bases. CDR1 is ENHRY, CDR2 SYGVKD, per germline. With V trimmed by 2 bases and J by 8 bases, 3 bases remained unmatched. CDR3 length: 14 residues. CDR3 loop: CAISESGRGHEQFF. The CDR3 nucleotides are TGTGCCATCAGTGAGAGCGGGAGGGGCCATGAGCAGTTCTTC.

This chain joins TRBV28 and TRBJ1-4, with 8 nucleotides matching TRBD1. The CDR3 is made up of 16 amino acids. The V segment lost 4 bases and the J segment 8 bases; nucleotides outside the gene matches: 12. Germline-derived CDR1 and CDR2 are MDHEN and SYDVKM. The CDR3 bases are TGTGCCAGCAGTTCCTCGGGACAGGCGACTGGAGAAAAACTGTTTTTT. Translated: CASSSSGQATGEKLFF.

The chain uses TRBV30 and TRBJ1-6, with no clear D. There are 14 residues in the CDR3. Germline V lookup: CDR1 GTSNPN, CDR2 SVGIG (reference sequence). With 3 bases removed from V and 7 bases from J, the gap between germline ends came to 13 bases. The CDR3 region is CAWSDSVGNSPLHF. As DNA, the CDR3 is TGTGCCTGGAGCGACTCTGTTGGGAATTCACCCCTCCACTTT.

The chain carries TRBV10-3 and TRBJ2-3; 12 nucleotides line up with TRBD2. Germline assignment: CDR1 ENHRY and CDR2 SYGVKD. The CDR3 runs to 17 residues. J gave up 6 bases and V 0 bases, and 7 bases lay outside the gene matches. CDR3 DNA sequence: TGTGCCATCAGTGAGTCAACTAGCGGGGGGCCCCCGGATACGCAGTATTTT. This sequence encodes CAISESTSGGPPDTQYF.

V usage is TRBV5-8 and J usage is TRBJ2-4, with a possible D match to TRBD1 (7 bases). CDR1 SGHTS and CDR2 YDEGEE come from the germline V gene. This CDR3 has 15 residues. Trimming cost V 3 bases and J 4 bases, with 14 bases left between them. CDR3 sequence reads: CASSWGDSSKNIQYF. The CDR3 DNA sequence: TGTGCCAGCAGCTGGGGGGACAGCTCAAAAAACATTCAGTACTTC.

The gene calls are TRBV5-8 and TRBJ1-2; 10 bases match TRBD1. The CDR3 is 14 residues long. CDR1 and CDR2 from the germline V gene are SGHTS and YDEGEE. J lost 2 bases, V lost 4 bases, and 2 bases had no gene match. The CDR3 nucleotides read TGTGCCAGCAGCACGGGACAGGGGAACTATGGCTACACCTTC. Residues: CASSTGQGNYGYTF.

This chain connects TRBV11-2 to TRBJ1-5; D may be TRBD1 (5 bases). This CDR3 contains 15 residues. The V gene lost 1 base and the J gene lost 1 base, with 8 bases spanning the gap. The germline V gene has CDR1 SGHAT and CDR2 FQNNGV. CDR3 protein: CASSLGAGSNQPQHF. Written as DNA, the CDR3 is TGTGCCAGCAGCTTAGGGGCAGGGAGCAATCAGCCCCAGCATTTT.

V and J are TRBV27 and TRBJ1-2; 7 bases are shared with TRBD1. The CDR3 is 17 amino acids. After removal of 5 bases from V and 3 bases from J, the junction contained 15 bases not matched to a gene. Germline V gene data show CDR1 as MNHEY and CDR2 as SMNVEV (reference sequence). CDR3 loop: CASSRRPTITGDYGYTF. CDR3 DNA sequence: TGTGCCAGCAGTCGCCGGCCCACAATAACAGGGGACTATGGCTACACCTTC.

The chain carries TRBV29-1 and TRBJ1-2, with 9 positions matching TRBD1. The CDR3 loop spans 14 amino acids. Germline V gene sequence: CDR1 SQVTM, CDR2 ANQGSEA. V was clipped by 2 bases and J by 2 bases; unmatched bases: 3. CDR3: CSVEPDRGNYGYTF. DNA of the CDR3: TGCAGCGTTGAACCAGACAGGGGGAACTATGGCTACACCTTC.

V usage is TRBV5-1 and J usage is TRBJ1-1, with a tentative D call TRBD1 (6 bases). CDR1 is SGHRS and CDR2 is YFSETQ in the germline V gene. The CDR3 is 12 residues long. V lost 4 bases to trimming and J lost 7 bases, with 11 bases between them. Written as DNA, the CDR3 is TGCGCCAGCAGCATACAGGGCCTTGAAGCTTTCTTT. This sequence encodes CASSIQGLEAFF.

The chain couples TRBV27 to TRBJ2-7; D may correspond to TRBD1 or TRBD2 (5 bases each). V shed 5 bases and J shed 11 bases, with 22 bases lying between them. The CDR3 consists of 14 residues. Germline assignment: CDR1 MNHEY and CDR2 SMNVEV (reference sequence). CDR3 coding DNA: TGTGCCAGCAGTAAGCACCGGGACGCCGCACAGGAGTACTTC. This sequence encodes CASSKHRDAAQEYF.

The genes are TRBV4-1 and TRBJ1-5; D unresolved. V was clipped by 3 bases and J by 0 bases, with 6 bases between them. The CDR3 covers 14 residues. CDR1 is MGHRA, CDR2 YSYEKL, per germline. The CDR3, as DNA: TGCGCCAGCAGCCACCCCAATAGCAATCAGCCCCAGCATTTT. This codes for CASSHPNSNQPQHF.

The chain joins TRBV5-4 to TRBJ2-7, with D perhaps given as TRBD1 or TRBD2 (5 bases each). The CDR3 runs to 13 residues. V shed 2 bases and J shed 6 bases, with 12 bases lying between them. Germline V gives CDR1 SGHNT, CDR2 YYREEE (reference sequence). The CDR3 DNA follows: TGTGCCAGCAGCTTTTGGGGGAGTGGCGAGCAGTACTTC. Translation gives CASSFWGSGEQYF. Supplemented by reference TRBV5-4 and TRBJ2-7, the full variable domain reads ETGVTQSPTHLIKTRGQQVTLRCSSQSGHNTVSWYQQALGQGPQFIFQYYREEENGRGNFPPRFSGLQFPNYSSELNVNALELDDSALYLCASSFWGSGEQYFGPGTRLTVT.

V usage is TRBV4-1 and J usage is TRBJ1-6; D perhaps matches TRBD1 (5 bases). The CDR3 sequence is 15 residues long. Trimming pared 4 bases from V and 9 bases from J, leaving 16 bases between. The V gene's germline CDR1 is MGHRA and CDR2 YSYEKL. The CDR3 loop is CASSRAWGGGSPLHF. The CDR3 DNA is TGCGCCAGCAGCCGGGCCTGGGGGGGTGGTTCACCCCTCCACTTT.

The rearrangement joins TRBV5-6 to TRBJ1-2; maybe TRBD1 (6 bases). V was cut by 2 bases and J by 11 bases, with 22 bases left in between. Germline assignment: CDR1 SGHDT and CDR2 YYEEEE. The CDR3 totals 15 residues. CDR3 residues: CASSFPGHSAQGYTF. The CDR3 nucleotides are TGTGCCAGCAGCTTTCCGGGACACTCCGCTCAAGGGTACACCTTC.

The V call is TRBV30, the J call TRBJ1-1; D uncertain. Between the trimmed V and J ends, which lost 2 bases and 10 bases, there was a span of 20 bases. The CDR3 extends over 14 amino acids. CDR1 and CDR2 (germline): GTSNPN, SVGIG (reference sequence). Here the CDR3 DNA reads TGTGCCTGGAGTTTGGGCACCTCCTCCCGGGGAGCTTTCTTT. Amino acid sequence: CAWSLGTSSRGAFF. Using reference TRBV30 and TRBJ1-1 for the parts outside the CDR3, the full variable domain is SQTIHQWPATLVQPVGSPLSLECTVEGTSNPNLYWYRQAAGRGLQLLFYSVGIGQISSEVPQNLSASRPQDRQFILSSKKLLLSDSGFYLCAWSLGTSSRGAFFGQGTRLTVV.